This TCR beta chain was identified in a study of cytomegalovirus exposure and HLA in healthy donors. Study-wide findings and caveats: Analysis was carried out at a later point, and it linked a missense DCLRE1C variant to TCR beta V- and J-gene trimming. An assumption of roughly uniform sequencing depth across donors underlay the presence/absence analyses.

The PCR had 60 Vbeta and 13 Jbeta primers. Clones were read by immunoSEQ multiplex PCR, and TCRdb kept only the in-frame ones, dropping some. The table includes around 130,000 clones, almost 85% detected once. With respect to this clone: Its antigen remains unknown.

Germline V gene sequence: CDR1 SGHDT, CDR2 YYEEEE. The CDR3 has 16 amino acids. Trimming shortened V by 0 bases and J by 2 bases, and 14 bases separated the two germline ends. The chain is built from TRBV5-6 and TRBJ1-1; possibly TRBD1 for D (6 bases). The specimen was PBMCs. The TCR comes from a boy aged 2 to 10 in good health and CMV-seronegative. The CDR3 DNA is TGTGCCAGCAGCTTGGGGGTAAGGGGGTCCAACACTGAAGCTTTCTTT. It encodes CASSLGVRGSNTEAFF.